Shown below are 23 T cell receptor beta chains from a single sample sequenced in a study of blood T cell repertoires in COVID-19. Profiled with immunoSEQ multiplex PCR; TCRdb holds only in-frame clones, not every one. This table holds about 200,000 clones, about 88% found once. The sample comprised peripheral blood. The origin of the receptors is a man aged 18 to 30 with active or convalescent COVID-19.

This chain connects TRBV5-4 to TRBJ2-1; 8 bases fit TRBD2. Germline values: CDR1 SGHNT, CDR2 YYREEE (reference sequence). J gave up 4 bases and V 3 bases, and 6 bases lay outside the gene matches. The CDR3 covers 15 residues. In DNA form, the CDR3 reads TGTGCCAGCAGCTCCTACGGGGGGGATTACAATGAGCAGTTCTTC. Translated, it gives CASSSYGGDYNEQFF.

The rearrangement links TRBV19 to TRBJ2-5; perhaps TRBD2 as D (5 bases). The CDR3 has 15 amino acids. CDR1 is LNHDA and CDR2 is SQIVND in the germline V gene (reference sequence). The V end was cut by 5 bases, the J end by 2 bases, with 15 bases between. The CDR3 region is CASSATYGEQETQYF. DNA of the CDR3: TGTGCCAGTAGTGCCACCTACGGGGAGCAAGAGACCCAGTACTTC.

Written as DNA, the CDR3 is TGCGCCAGCAGCTGGTGGACAGGGACGAACACTGAAGCTTTCTTT. Its protein product is CASSWWTGTNTEAFF. V is TRBV5-1 and J is TRBJ1-1, with 8 bases fitting TRBD1. The CDR3 has 15 residues. The J segment lost 1 base and the V segment lost 3 bases, leaving 5 bases of the junction unmatched. CDR1 and CDR2 from the germline V gene are SGHRS and YFSETQ. Full variable domain (missing parts from reference TRBV5-1 and TRBJ1-1): KAGVTQTPRYLIKTRGQQVTLSCSPISGHRSVSWYQQTPGQGLQFLFEYFSETQRNKGNFPGRFSGRQFSNSRSEMNVSTLELGDSALYLCASSWWTGTNTEAFFGQGTRLTVV.

This clone was observed once. The V call is TRBV18, the J call TRBJ2-7; a weak D match, TRBD2 (6 bases). Per the germline V gene, CDR1 is KGHSH and CDR2 is LQKENI. The V gene lost 1 base and the J gene lost 0 bases, with 10 bases spanning the gap. This CDR3 spans 15 amino acids. The CDR3 sequence: CASSPRGEGSYEQYF. As DNA, the CDR3 is TGTGCCAGCTCACCACGCGGGGAAGGCTCCTACGAGCAGTACTTC.

The chain uses TRBV6-2 or TRBV6-3 and TRBJ1-1; the D gene is possibly TRBD1 (5 bases). Trimming shortened V by 0 bases and J by 2 bases, and 16 bases separated the two germline ends. The CDR3 covers 17 residues. The germline V gene encodes CDR1 MNHEY and CDR2 SVGEGT. The CDR3 DNA follows: TGTGCCAGCAGTTACTCTTTCGTCGGGGGATCCAACACTGAAGCTTTCTTT. It codes for CASSYSFVGGSNTEAFF.

Only one count was recorded for this clone. The V and J genes are TRBV9 and TRBJ1-6; 10 nucleotides align to TRBD1. The ends lost 2 bases at V and 6 bases at J; junction bases unmatched: 2. This CDR3 spans 15 amino acids. CDR1 and CDR2 (germline): SGDLS, YYNGEE. The CDR3 protein is CASSVRTGGNSPLHF. The CDR3 DNA reads as TGTGCCAGCAGCGTGAGGACAGGGGGTAATTCACCCCTCCACTTT.

The chain uses TRBV19 and TRBJ1-2; D is undetermined. V lost 3 bases, J lost 8 bases, and 7 bases lay in between. Germline V gene sequence: CDR1 LNHDA, CDR2 SQIVND (reference sequence). CDR3 length: 11 amino acids. The CDR3 spells CASSIGVGYTF. The CDR3 DNA sequence: TGTGCCAGTAGTATCGGGGTCGGCTACACCTTC. The whole variable domain, filled in from reference TRBV19 and TRBJ1-2, reads DGGITQSPKYLFRKEGQNVTLSCEQNLNHDAMYWYRQDPGQGLRLIYYSQIVNDFQKGDIAEGYSVSREKKESFPLTVTSAQKNPTAFYLCASSIGVGYTFGSGTRLTVV.

The chain uses TRBV18 and TRBJ2-1; the match to TRBD1 covers 7 bases. Losses at the gene ends were 5 bases for V and 8 bases for J; bases not matched to a gene: 6. Germline-derived CDR1 and CDR2 are KGHSH and LQKENI. The CDR3 is 13 amino acids. CDR3 DNA: TGTGCCAGCTCATCACAGGGGTTGTATGAGCAGTTCTTC. As protein: CASSSQGLYEQFF.

The CDR3 region has the DNA TGTGCCATCAATCGGGACGGGAGGAACACTGAAGCTTTCTTT. This sequence encodes CAINRDGRNTEAFF. The chain couples TRBV10-3 to TRBJ1-1, with TRBD1 as a possible D gene (5 bases). In germline, CDR1 is ENHRY, CDR2 SYGVKD. This CDR3 is 14 amino acids long. Trimming removed 7 bases at V and 1 base at J, with 13 bases between.

The rearrangement links TRBV11-3 to TRBJ2-2; the D is unclear. This CDR3 contains 14 residues. Germline CDR1 SGHNT, CDR2 YENEEA. V was cut by 1 base and J by 5 bases, with 8 bases left in between. CDR3 amino acids: CASSLGGRTGELFF. In nucleotides, the CDR3 is TGTGCCAGCAGCTTAGGTGGCCGAACCGGGGAGCTGTTTTTT.

This clone appeared once. This sequence joins TRBV6-5 and TRBJ1-5; D might be TRBD1 (6 bases). CDR3 length: 14 amino acids. Germline V gene data show CDR1 as MNHEY and CDR2 as SVGAGI. Trimming cost V 5 bases and J 5 bases, with 13 bases left between them. The CDR3 bases are TGTGCCAGCAGTCCCGACAGGATCTATCAGCCCCAGCATTTT. The encoded protein is CASSPDRIYQPQHF.

Regarding this clone: An end of the junction does not agree with germline; a read error may underlie this. The chain carries TRBV10-3 and TRBJ1-1; the D gene is possibly TRBD1 (6 bases). The CDR3 runs to 13 residues. The germline V gene encodes CDR1 ENHRY and CDR2 SYGVKD. The DNA for the CDR3 is TGTGCCATCAGAAGGACAGCGAACGCTGAAGCTTTCTTT. Protein sequence: CAIRRTANAEAFF.

The rearrangement uses TRBV5-4 and TRBJ2-2; D perhaps matches TRBD1 (5 bases). Trimming removed 0 bases at V and 0 bases at J, with 18 bases between. The V gene's germline CDR1 is SGHNT and CDR2 YYREEE (reference sequence). The CDR3 runs 19 residues. CDR3 region: CASSLAWNRQGANTGELFF. DNA for the CDR3: TGTGCCAGCAGCTTGGCCTGGAATAGGCAGGGCGCGAACACCGGGGAGCTGTTTTTT.

The V gene is TRBV12-3 or TRBV12-4, the J gene TRBJ1-5, with a tentative D call TRBD1 (5 bases). Trimming left V 8 bases short and J 7 bases short, with 9 bases between. The CDR3 loop spans 11 amino acids. The CDR3 nucleotides are TGTGCCAGCGGGGGGAGGCAGCCCCAGCATTTT. Its protein is CASGGRQPQHF.

The chain has TRBV6-5 and TRBJ1-1; 8 nucleotides agree with TRBD1. The V segment lost 5 bases and the J segment 0 bases; nucleotides outside the gene matches: 5. Germline assignment: CDR1 MNHEY and CDR2 SVGAGI. CDR3 length: 15 residues. In DNA form, the CDR3 reads TGTGCCAGCAGTCCAGGGGACAGGATGAACACTGAAGCTTTCTTT. Translated, it gives CASSPGDRMNTEAFF.

The CDR3 is CASSLYRDYNSPLHF. CDR3 nucleotide sequence: TGTGCCAGCAGTCTGTACAGGGATTATAATTCACCCCTCCACTTT. V is TRBV28 and J is TRBJ1-6, with D perhaps matching TRBD1 (6 bases). V was cut by 5 bases and J by 4 bases, with 12 bases left in between. Per germline, CDR1 MDHEN and CDR2 SYDVKM. The CDR3 totals 15 residues.

In nucleotides, the CDR3 is TGTGCCAGTACCTTCGGACAGGGGGACGGCTACACCTTC. Translation gives CASTFGQGDGYTF. The chain is built from TRBV19 and TRBJ1-2; 10 nucleotides line up with TRBD1. V lost 7 bases and J lost 8; bases outside the gene matches: 7. Looked up from germline, CDR1 is LNHDA and CDR2 is SQIVND (reference sequence). The CDR3 runs 13 residues. Looking up the rest from reference TRBV19 and TRBJ1-2 gives the full variable domain: DGGITQSPKYLFRKEGQNVTLSCEQNLNHDAMYWYRQDPGQGLRLIYYSQIVNDFQKGDIAEGYSVSREKKESFPLTVTSAQKNPTAFYLCASTFGQGDGYTFGSGTRLTVV.

A single count supports this clone. The J gene is TRBJ2-3, the V gene TRBV30; D is uncertain. The V gene lost 3 bases and the J gene lost 2 bases, with 6 bases spanning the gap. CDR3 size: 12 residues. CDR1 is GTSNPN, CDR2 SVGIG, per germline (reference sequence). The CDR3 DNA reads as TGTGCCTGGAGCGCGATCACAGATACGCAGTATTTT. Translated: CAWSAITDTQYF.

The chain combines TRBV2 with TRBJ2-4; maybe TRBD1 (5 bases). CDR3 length: 14 residues. Trimming took 11 bases from V and 1 from J, leaving 15 bases between them. Looked up from germline, CDR1 is SNHLY and CDR2 is FYNNEI. The CDR3 sequence: CARIRGLAKNIQYF. The CDR3 region has the DNA TGTGCCCGCATAAGGGGCTTGGCCAAAAACATTCAGTACTTC.

The rearrangement links TRBV6-5 to TRBJ1-6; the D is unclear. Trimming took off 8 bases at V and 0 bases at J, with 11 bases between the two ends. This CDR3 has 15 amino acids. From germline, CDR1 is MNHEY and CDR2 SVGAGI. CDR3 sequence reads: CASRQASSYNSPLHF. CDR3 DNA sequence: TGTGCCAGCCGCCAGGCAAGCTCCTATAATTCACCCCTCCACTTT.

This clone was seen a few times. The J gene is TRBJ1-5, the V gene TRBV6-2 or TRBV6-3; no clear D gene. Germline V gives CDR1 MNHEY, CDR2 SVGEGT. V was pared by 0 bases and J by 7 bases, with 13 bases between. The CDR3 has 15 residues. CDR3 sequence: CASSYSWREGQPQHF. The CDR3 DNA reads TGTGCCAGCAGTTACTCGTGGAGGGAGGGCCAGCCCCAGCATTTT.

DNA for the CDR3: TGTGCCAGCAGTGCCCACCCCGGGACAGGGCCAACTAGCACTGAAGCTTTCTTT. Protein sequence: CASSAHPGTGPTSTEAFF. The rearrangement links TRBV25-1 to TRBJ1-1, with TRBD1 identical over 9 bases. CDR1 MGHDK and CDR2 SYGVNS come from the germline V gene. The V and J ends lost 4 bases and 4 bases, in that order; junction bases with no gene match: 16. This CDR3 region has 18 residues.

The sample holds one count of this clone. The rearrangement uses TRBV6-5 and TRBJ1-1; no clear D. V shed 5 bases and J shed 6 bases, with 16 bases lying between them. The germline V gene encodes CDR1 MNHEY and CDR2 SVGAGI. CDR3 size: 14 residues. In DNA form, the CDR3 reads TGTGCCAGCAGTCCAGACCGAGGAGACGCTGAAGCTTTCTTT. This encodes CASSPDRGDAEAFF.